This T cell receptor (beta chain) was documented in a study of OX40 agonist ivuxolimab in advanced cancers. This table comes from immunoSEQ multiplex PCR, and its TCRdb copy is limited to in-frame clones, with some not included. The table has about 69,000 clones, about three quarters seen once. The CDR3 has 16 residues. Germline V gene sequence: CDR1 LGHNA, CDR2 YNFKEQ. The V and J ends lost 1 base and 2 bases respectively, with 15 bases between them. V is TRBV4-2 and J is TRBJ2-7; D possibly uses TRBD1 or TRBD2 (5 bases each). Sequencing used CD4+ or CD8+ T cells sorted from blood, obtained in a trial of the OX40 agonist ivuxolimab. This sequence was found in an adult with an advanced solid tumor such as melanoma, head and neck, liver or kidney cancer. CDR3 DNA sequence: TGTGCCAGCAGCCAAGTGACGGGAACAGGAACCTACGAGCAGTACTTC. The encoded protein is CASSQVTGTGTYEQYF.